This passage covers 31 T cell receptor beta chains from one sample sequenced in a study of graft-versus-host responses after intestinal transplantation. TCRdb's table, derived via immunoSEQ multiplex PCR, lists solely in-frame clones and lacks some. Of tens of thousands of clones listed, approximately 95% are singletons. The input for sequencing was PBMCs, taken about 790 days after a first intestinal transplant, on the day of a second. These TCRs come from a human patient who received an intestinal transplant, so some T cells may come from the graft donor.

The chain is built from TRBV7-9 and TRBJ2-2; no clear D gene. The V end lost 5 bases, the J end lost 5 bases, and 9 bases lay between the germline ends. This CDR3 region has 13 residues. The germline V gene has CDR1 SEHNR and CDR2 FQNEAQ (reference sequence). The CDR3 DNA reads as TGTGCCAGCAGCCCGGAAGAGACCGGGGAGCTGTTTTTT. Encoded protein: CASSPEETGELFF.

Here the CDR3 reads CASSLLHEAYEQYF. Here the CDR3 DNA reads TGTGCCAGCAGTTTATTGCACGAGGCCTACGAGCAGTACTTC. This chain links TRBV28 with TRBJ2-7; D not resolved. The CDR3 is made up of 14 amino acids. V gave up 1 base and J gave up 2 bases, with 9 bases separating them. Germline CDR1 and CDR2: MDHEN and SYDVKM.

CDR3 DNA sequence: TGTGCCAGCAGTTTCCGGGACAAGACCTACGAGCAGTACTTC. Translation: CASSFRDKTYEQYF. V is TRBV27 and J is TRBJ2-7, with D possibly matching TRBD1 (6 bases). This CDR3 is built from 14 residues. CDR1 is MNHEY and CDR2 is SMNVEV in the germline V gene (reference sequence). V was pared by 3 bases and J by 2 bases, with 11 bases between.

The V gene is TRBV11-1, the J gene TRBJ2-6; D is perhaps TRBD1 or TRBD2 (5 bases each). Germline lookup yields CDR1 SGHAT and CDR2 FQDESV (reference sequence). Trimming took 6 bases from V and 0 from J, leaving 9 bases between them. This CDR3 is 15 amino acids long. DNA of the CDR3: TGTGCCAGCAGAGCCGGGGCCTCTGGGGCCAACGTCCTGACTTTC. It encodes CASRAGASGANVLTF.

The CDR3 DNA reads TGTGCCAGCGAGACAGGAGACACTGAAGCTTTCTTT. Encoded protein: CASETGDTEAFF. The chain carries TRBV18 and TRBJ1-1; maybe TRBD1 (6 bases). V was pared by 8 bases and J by 3 bases, with 10 bases between. Germline CDR1 and CDR2: KGHSH and LQKENI. This CDR3 has 12 residues.

The rearrangement uses TRBV7-9 and TRBJ2-7; D is perhaps TRBD1 (6 bases). CDR3 length equals 13 residues. Germline V gene sequence: CDR1 SEHNR, CDR2 FQNEAQ (reference sequence). The V gene lost 8 bases and the J gene lost 3 bases, with 14 bases spanning the gap. DNA of the CDR3: TGTGCCAGCCAATACGACAGGAACTACGAGCAGTACTTC. Protein sequence: CASQYDRNYEQYF.

The gene calls are TRBV2 and TRBJ2-7, with D possibly matching TRBD1 (5 bases). Germline lookup yields CDR1 SNHLY and CDR2 FYNNEI. Trimming removed 5 bases from V and 1 base from J, with 12 bases in between. The CDR3 loop spans 14 amino acids. Written as DNA, the CDR3 is TGTGCCAGCAGTTTCTATGGACAATCCTACGAGCAGTACTTC. Protein product: CASSFYGQSYEQYF. The variable domain in full, with the rest retrieved from reference TRBV2 and TRBJ2-7, is EPEVTQTPSHQVTQMGQEVILRCVPISNHLYFYWYRQILGQKVEFLVSFYNNEISEKSEIFDDQFSVERPDGSNFTLKIRSTKLEDSAMYFCASSFYGQSYEQYFGPGTRLTVT.

The chain recombines TRBV19 with TRBJ1-1; a weak D match, TRBD1 (6 bases). Germline CDR1 is LNHDA and CDR2 is SQIVND (reference sequence). CDR3 size: 13 residues. V was cut by 4 bases and J by 5 bases, with 11 bases left in between. The DNA of the CDR3 is TGTGCCAGTAGTACCGGGACATGGACTGAAGCTTTCTTT. It translates to CASSTGTWTEAFF.

The chain couples TRBV4-1 to TRBJ2-3, with D possibly matching TRBD2 (5 bases). Trimming shortened V by 8 bases and J by 6 bases, and 15 bases separated the two germline ends. Germline V gives CDR1 MGHRA, CDR2 YSYEKL. This CDR3 is built from 13 residues. DNA of the CDR3: TGCGCCAGCGAGCCCTCCCGAGGGGATACGCAGTATTTT. Protein product: CASEPSRGDTQYF.

The chain uses TRBV6-5 and TRBJ1-1; possible D gene TRBD1, 5 bases. The V gene's germline CDR1 is MNHEY and CDR2 SVGAGI. CDR3 length: 14 amino acids. The V end was cut by 6 bases, the J end by 1 base, with 12 bases between. CDR3 protein: CASSRPGANTEAFF. The CDR3 DNA reads as TGTGCCAGCAGCCGCCCCGGGGCGAACACTGAAGCTTTCTTT.

The J gene is TRBJ1-5, the V gene TRBV19; tentatively, D is TRBD1 (5 bases). CDR1 and CDR2 (germline): LNHDA, SQIVND (reference sequence). The V end lost 3 bases, the J end lost 6 bases, and 12 bases lay between the germline ends. The CDR3 is made up of 14 amino acids. The CDR3 nucleotides are TGTGCCAGTAGTATTGGCAGGGACGGTCAGCCCCAGCATTTT. Protein sequence: CASSIGRDGQPQHF.

This sequence joins TRBV27 and TRBJ1-5; D gene uncertain. Germline V gives CDR1 MNHEY, CDR2 SMNVEV (reference sequence). Between the trimmed V and J ends, which lost 6 bases and 5 bases, there was a span of 17 bases. CDR3 length equals 15 residues. This CDR3 reads CASSHRGFTDQPQHF. CDR3 nucleotides: TGTGCCAGCAGCCACAGAGGATTTACGGATCAGCCCCAGCATTTT.

The gene calls are TRBV27 and TRBJ1-5; no reliable D call. Germline V gene data show CDR1 as MNHEY and CDR2 as SMNVEV (reference sequence). The CDR3 consists of 12 residues. Trimming shortened V by 4 bases and J by 7 bases, and 8 bases separated the two germline ends. CDR3 sequence (DNA): TGTGCCAGCAGTTGGGCGGGGCAGCCCCAGCATTTT. This translates into CASSWAGQPQHF.

V is TRBV10-1 and J is TRBJ2-7; 11 bases are shared with TRBD1. The germline V gene encodes CDR1 WNHNN and CDR2 SYGVQD (reference sequence). The ends lost 4 bases at V and 5 bases at J; junction bases unmatched: 7. The CDR3 has 15 amino acids. The CDR3 spells CASSGTGGRVHEQYF. The CDR3, as DNA: TGCGCCAGCAGTGGGACAGGGGGCCGAGTCCACGAGCAGTACTTC.

This chain joins TRBV10-1 and TRBJ2-5, with D maybe TRBD2 (5 bases). The germline V and J ends were trimmed by 4 bases and 5 bases, with 17 bases remaining between them. The CDR3 runs to 15 residues. Looked up from germline, CDR1 is WNHNN and CDR2 is SYGVQD (reference sequence). The CDR3 reads CASSGSTRGSETQYF. The CDR3 DNA reads as TGCGCCAGCAGTGGATCGACACGGGGATCGGAGACCCAGTACTTC.

This chain joins TRBV28 and TRBJ1-1; possible D gene TRBD1, 5 bases. The CDR3 consists of 13 residues. Germline V gives CDR1 MDHEN, CDR2 SYDVKM. V dropped 4 bases and J dropped 3 bases, with 9 bases sitting between them. Here the CDR3 reads CASSSRGYTEAFF. The CDR3 DNA is TGTGCCAGCAGTTCGCGGGGCTACACTGAAGCTTTCTTT.

This clone was observed a few times. The V call is TRBV6-5, the J call TRBJ2-7; no clear D gene. Trimming removed 0 bases at V and 0 bases at J, with 3 bases between. The germline CDR1 and CDR2 sequences are MNHEY and SVGAGI. CDR3 size: 13 residues. In nucleotides, the CDR3 is TGTGCCAGCAGTTACTCGGACTCCTACGAGCAGTACTTC. This translates into CASSYSDSYEQYF.

The genes are TRBV2 and TRBJ2-2; TRBD2 aligns across 10 bases. Germline CDR1 is SNHLY and CDR2 is FYNNEI. The CDR3 sequence is 17 residues long. J was trimmed by 4 bases and V by 6 bases; bases with no gene match: 11. In nucleotides, the CDR3 is TGTGCCAGCAGAGTGGGAGCGGGAGGGCCGACCACCGGGGAGCTGTTTTTT. It is translated as CASRVGAGGPTTGELFF. Full variable domain (outside the CDR3, taken from reference TRBV2 and TRBJ2-2): EPEVTQTPSHQVTQMGQEVILRCVPISNHLYFYWYRQILGQKVEFLVSFYNNEISEKSEIFDDQFSVERPDGSNFTLKIRSTKLEDSAMYFCASRVGAGGPTTGELFFGEGSRLTVL.

The V call is TRBV10-3, the J call TRBJ2-1, with 10 positions matching TRBD2. With 6 bases clipped from V and 8 bases from J, the junction kept 13 bases outside the gene matches. This CDR3 has 16 residues. The V gene's germline CDR1 is ENHRY and CDR2 SYGVKD. The CDR3 loop reads CAISPSGTSAHDEQFF. DNA for the CDR3: TGTGCCATCAGCCCCTCTGGGACTAGCGCCCACGATGAGCAGTTCTTC.

The V call is TRBV6-5, the J call TRBJ1-2; D is ambiguous. The CDR3 length is 14 residues. Deletions cut 3 bases from V and 4 bases from J, with 12 bases between. CDR1 is MNHEY, CDR2 SVGAGI, per germline. CDR3 protein: CASSYSGELYGYTF. The CDR3 region has the DNA TGTGCCAGCAGTTATTCTGGGGAACTCTATGGCTACACCTTC.

The V call is TRBV30, the J call TRBJ1-5, with D unclear. CDR1 GTSNPN and CDR2 SVGIG come from the germline V gene (reference sequence). The germline V and J ends were trimmed by 2 bases and 6 bases, with 11 bases remaining between them. The CDR3 extends over 13 amino acids. CDR3 nucleotide sequence: TGTGCCTGGAGTTTGGACGGCCGTCAGCCCCAGCATTTT. This gives the protein CAWSLDGRQPQHF.

V is TRBV27 and J is TRBJ2-7; 8 nucleotides align to TRBD2. J lost 1 base, V lost 5 bases, and 7 bases had no gene match. Germline CDR1 and CDR2: MNHEY and SMNVEV (reference sequence). The CDR3 has 15 amino acids. The CDR3 protein is CASSLSGRISYEQYF. The CDR3 DNA sequence: TGTGCCAGCAGTCTCAGCGGGAGAATATCCTACGAGCAGTACTTC.

V gene TRBV9 combines with J gene TRBJ2-3; the D gene is possibly TRBD1 (5 bases). V was clipped by 0 bases and J by 2 bases, with 10 bases between them. Per the germline V gene, CDR1 is SGDLS and CDR2 is YYNGEE. This CDR3 contains 15 residues. CDR3 region: CASSVARANTDTQYF. The CDR3 nucleotides read TGTGCCAGCAGCGTAGCCAGGGCTAACACAGATACGCAGTATTTT.

The chain has TRBV5-1 and TRBJ1-4, with D hard to call. Trimming left V 2 bases short and J 6 bases short, with 11 bases between. The CDR3 covers 14 residues. The germline gives CDR1 SGHRS, CDR2 YFSETQ. CDR3 residues: CASSLKGTDEKLFF. The CDR3 DNA is TGCGCCAGCAGCTTAAAGGGTACGGATGAAAAACTGTTTTTT. Full variable domain (remainder filled in from reference TRBV5-1 and TRBJ1-4): KAGVTQTPRYLIKTRGQQVTLSCSPISGHRSVSWYQQTPGQGLQFLFEYFSETQRNKGNFPGRFSGRQFSNSRSEMNVSTLELGDSALYLCASSLKGTDEKLFFGSGTQLSVL.

V usage is TRBV5-5 and J usage is TRBJ1-1; unclear D gene. Trimming shortened V by 5 bases and J by 0 bases, and 11 bases separated the two germline ends. CDR3 size: 14 residues. Germline-derived CDR1 and CDR2 are SGHKS and YYEKEE (reference sequence). CDR3 protein: CASRFDAMNTEAFF. As DNA, the CDR3 is TGTGCCAGCAGGTTTGACGCTATGAACACTGAAGCTTTCTTT.

The chain links TRBV19 to TRBJ2-7, with unresolved D. Trimming shortened V by 2 bases and J by 7 bases, and 12 bases separated the two germline ends. CDR1 LNHDA and CDR2 SQIVND come from the germline V gene (reference sequence). This CDR3 is built from 13 residues. The CDR3 protein is CASSINSLNEQYF. DNA for the CDR3: TGTGCCAGTAGTATAAACAGCCTAAATGAGCAGTACTTC.

The chain couples TRBV9 to TRBJ2-2; D perhaps matches TRBD2 (5 bases). CDR3 size: 17 residues. The germline V gene has CDR1 SGDLS and CDR2 YYNGEE. Trimming shortened V by 4 bases and J by 4 bases, and 20 bases separated the two germline ends. CDR3 amino acids: CASSPKDWLIVTGELFF. The CDR3 nucleotides read TGTGCCAGCAGCCCTAAGGACTGGCTGATTGTCACCGGGGAGCTGTTTTTT.

CDR3 sequence: CASTLTGTYEQYF. CDR3 bases: TGTGCCAGCACTCTCACCGGCACCTACGAGCAGTACTTC. V usage is TRBV6-1 and J usage is TRBJ2-7; the D is unclear. V was pared by 7 bases and J by 2 bases, with 12 bases between. Germline loops: CDR1 MNHNS, CDR2 SASEGT. This CDR3 is 13 amino acids long.

The rearrangement uses TRBV5-4 and TRBJ1-5; no firm D call. This CDR3 has 14 amino acids. V was shortened by 0 bases and J by 5 bases, with 9 bases between the two germline ends. CDR1 and CDR2 from the germline V gene are SGHNT and YYREEE (reference sequence). CDR3 sequence: CASSLDGGHQPQHF. DNA for the CDR3: TGTGCCAGCAGCTTGGACGGAGGGCATCAGCCCCAGCATTTT.

Worth noting for this clone: A read error may account for a junction end that differs from germline. The CDR3 sequence is CASTVGRTNTEAFF. The CDR3 region has the DNA TGTGCCAGCACCGTAGGACGGACGAACACTGAAGCTTTCTTT. The chain joins TRBV9 to TRBJ1-1; D not certain. The germline gives CDR1 SGDLS, CDR2 YYNGEE. This CDR3 is 14 amino acids long.

The chain combines TRBV29-1 with TRBJ2-1, with D hard to call. The CDR3 loop spans 14 amino acids. Looked up from germline, CDR1 is SQVTM and CDR2 is ANQGSEA. Trimming shortened V by 4 bases and J by 0 bases, and 10 bases separated the two germline ends. CDR3: CSVASDFSYNEQFF. The CDR3 region has the DNA TGCAGCGTTGCCTCGGATTTCTCCTACAATGAGCAGTTCTTC.